This T cell receptor (beta chain) is from a study of blood T cell repertoires in COVID-19. V shed 0 bases and J shed 9 bases, with 9 bases lying between them. Per germline, CDR1 GTSNPN and CDR2 SVGIG (reference sequence). The CDR3 runs 12 residues. Assignments of participants to cohorts depended upon their own reported clinical history. Only in-frame clones appear in the TCRdb table, and some are missing; sequencing was by immunoSEQ multiplex PCR. The table includes roughly 400,000 clones, over 75% detected once. The V call is TRBV30, the J call TRBJ1-5; D may be TRBD1 (5 bases). Sequencing was done on a sample of PBMCs or T cells enriched from blood (not recorded which). This TCR derives from a woman younger than 30 who had been exposed to COVID-19. Here the CDR3 reads CAWSVPQGPQHF. Written as DNA, the CDR3 is TGTGCCTGGAGTGTCCCCCAGGGGCCCCAGCATTTT.